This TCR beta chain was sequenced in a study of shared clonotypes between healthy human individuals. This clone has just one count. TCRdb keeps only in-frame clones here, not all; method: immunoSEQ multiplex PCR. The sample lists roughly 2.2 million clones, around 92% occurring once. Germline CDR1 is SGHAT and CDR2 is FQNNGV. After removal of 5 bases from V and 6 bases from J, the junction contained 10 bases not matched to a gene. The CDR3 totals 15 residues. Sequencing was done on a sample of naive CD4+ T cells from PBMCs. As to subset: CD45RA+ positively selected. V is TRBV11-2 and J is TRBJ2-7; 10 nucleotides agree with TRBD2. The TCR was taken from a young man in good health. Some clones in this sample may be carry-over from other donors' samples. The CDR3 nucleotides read TGTGCCAGCAGCAGAGGCGTAGCGGGAGGCTCCGAGCAGTACTTC. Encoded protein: CASSRGVAGGSEQYF.